This TCR beta chain is drawn from a study of T cells in Graves' hyperthyroidism and ophthalmopathy. General study findings and limits: Stable hyperthyroidism was told apart from ophthalmopathy by a model built on 13 V-J features. Prediction of ophthalmopathy progression came a median around 6 months pre-onset.

RNA transcripts were the template for amplifying TCR beta CDR3 regions. TCR CDR3 underwent first-round RT-PCR with the HTBI primer set. MiXCR was run by TCRdb on the multiplex PCR reads, yielding one entry per CDR3 protein. The table includes nearly 600,000 distinct CDR3 sequences, about 14% detected once. Many counts were recorded for this clonotype. What it recognizes is unknown. The source is a woman aged 18-30 years with Graves' ophthalmopathy. The sample taken for sequencing was blood.

Here the CDR3 reads CASRTGLNTGELFF. DNA for the CDR3: TGTGCCAGCCGGACAGGGCTTAACACCGGGGAGCTGTTTTTT. The J gene is TRBJ2-2, the V gene TRBV12-3 or TRBV12-4, with 8 positions matching TRBD1. The CDR3 runs to 14 residues. V shed 8 bases and J 2 bases; nucleotides not matched to a gene: 4.